A single sample gave rise to the 24 T cell receptor beta chains below, sequenced in a study of radiation and T cells in renal cell carcinoma. Data came from immunoSEQ multiplex PCR; TCRdb stores just in-frame clones and leaves some out. The table includes over 30,000 clones, 81% detected once. As for time point: blood 4 weeks post-SBRT, at nephrectomy. Specified treatment: 15 Gy SBRT to primary tumor, nephrectomy 4 weeks later. The sequenced sample was blood, obtained from a patient whose treatment included radiotherapy and nephrectomy. The receptors derive from a man between 60 and 70 years old with renal cell carcinoma.

The rearrangement links TRBV19 to TRBJ2-1, with TRBD2 identical over 9 bases. The V gene's germline CDR1 is LNHDA and CDR2 SQIVND (reference sequence). The CDR3 extends over 15 amino acids. The V gene end was trimmed by 7 bases and the J gene end by 3 bases; junction bases not matched to a gene: 7. CDR3: CASIEAGGLYNEQFF. The CDR3 nucleotides are TGTGCCAGTATCGAAGCGGGAGGACTCTACAATGAGCAGTTCTTC.

V and J are TRBV10-2 and TRBJ2-7, with D hard to call. This CDR3 is built from 12 residues. The V end was cut by 8 bases, the J end by 6 bases, with 14 bases between. Looked up from germline, CDR1 is WSHSY and CDR2 is SAAADI. CDR3 coding DNA: TGCGCCAGCCTAGAGTTGGGGTCCGAGCAGTACTTC. Protein: CASLELGSEQYF.

The genes are TRBV6-1 and TRBJ2-2, with TRBD2 as a possible D gene (6 bases). The CDR3 runs to 15 residues. Germline loops: CDR1 MNHNS, CDR2 SASEGT. The germline V and J ends were trimmed by 4 bases and 0 bases, with 9 bases remaining between them. CDR3 protein: CASSAGTSNTGELFF. The DNA for the CDR3 is TGTGCCAGCAGTGCCGGGACTTCGAACACCGGGGAGCTGTTTTTT.

This clone was seen a handful of times. This chain joins TRBV7-8 and TRBJ2-2, with D unclear. The germline V gene encodes CDR1 SGHVS and CDR2 FQNEAQ. V shed 2 bases and J shed 5 bases, with 6 bases lying between them. The CDR3 extends over 13 amino acids. This CDR3 reads CASSLPSTGELFF. CDR3 sequence (DNA): TGTGCCAGCAGCTTACCGTCGACCGGGGAGCTGTTTTTT.

This clone was detected once. The rearrangement uses TRBV14 and TRBJ2-5, with 7 bases fitting TRBD1. The germline V gene has CDR1 SGHDN and CDR2 FVKESK. This CDR3 is built from 14 residues. The ends lost 3 bases at V and 3 bases at J; junction bases unmatched: 4. The CDR3 DNA follows: TGTGCCAGCAGCCAGCCTGGGACAGAAGAGACCCAGTACTTC. Amino acid sequence: CASSQPGTEETQYF.

This clone was recorded a few times. This rearrangement joins TRBV18 to TRBJ2-3; TRBD2 matches 11 bases. The CDR3 consists of 16 residues. Germline V gene data show CDR1 as KGHSH and CDR2 as LQKENI. Trimming took 3 bases from V and 0 from J; bases not matched to a gene: 2. The CDR3 DNA is TGTGCCAGCTCACCTTGGACTAGCGGGAGCACAGATACGCAGTATTTT. Amino acid sequence: CASSPWTSGSTDTQYF.

The rearrangement joins TRBV7-2 to TRBJ2-3; D is unclear. This CDR3 is 12 amino acids long. The V end was cut by 5 bases, the J end by 2 bases, with 5 bases between. CDR1 and CDR2 from the germline V gene are SGHTA and FQGNSA. This CDR3 is CASSVYTDTQYF. The CDR3, as DNA: TGTGCCAGCAGCGTCTACACAGATACGCAGTATTTT.

This clone was seen once. The rearrangement links TRBV5-6 to TRBJ2-3, with D hard to call. The V gene's germline CDR1 is SGHDT and CDR2 YYEEEE. CDR3 length: 13 residues. With 1 base removed from V and 2 bases from J, the gap between germline ends came to 5 bases. The CDR3 DNA reads as TGTGCCAGCAGCTTGACTATCACAGATACGCAGTATTTT. Encoded protein: CASSLTITDTQYF.

V and J are TRBV7-2 and TRBJ2-1, with 10 bases that match TRBD2. Per the germline V gene, CDR1 is SGHTA and CDR2 is FQGNSA. V shed 6 bases and J 1 base; nucleotides not matched to a gene: 12. The CDR3 has 18 residues. This CDR3 is CASRRRSGRFGSYNEQFF. CDR3 DNA sequence: TGTGCCAGCAGGAGGCGTAGCGGGAGGTTTGGTTCCTACAATGAGCAGTTCTTC.

As regards this clone: A read error may account for a junction end that differs from germline. The CDR3 nucleotides are TGTGCCAGCAGACCTGACAGGGCCTCCAACGAGCAGTACTTC. This codes for CASRPDRASNEQYF. V is TRBV5-4 and J is TRBJ2-7, with TRBD1 matching 7 bases. The CDR3 contains 14 residues. Germline CDR1 reads SGHNT; CDR2 reads YYREEE (reference sequence).

This clone has just a few counts. The V call is TRBV25-1, the J call TRBJ2-4, with D perhaps TRBD1 (6 bases). Trimming shortened V by 4 bases and J by 2 bases, and 9 bases separated the two germline ends. The CDR3 loop spans 14 amino acids. Germline lookup yields CDR1 MGHDK and CDR2 SYGVNS. CDR3 bases: TGTGCCAGCAGTGGAGGGGGATCCAAAAACATTCAGTACTTC. Translated: CASSGGGSKNIQYF. The entire variable domain, with the rest obtained from reference TRBV25-1 and TRBJ2-4, is as follows: EADIYQTPRYLVIGTGKKITLECSQTMGHDKMYWYQQDPGMELHLIHYSYGVNSTEKGDLSSESTVSRIRTEHFPLTLESARPSHTSQYLCASSGGGSKNIQYFGAGTRLSVL.

The gene calls are TRBV7-3 and TRBJ2-3; 9 nucleotides line up with TRBD2. Germline CDR1 is SGHTA and CDR2 is FQGTGA. The V segment lost 1 base and the J segment 6 bases; nucleotides outside the gene matches: 5. This CDR3 spans 15 amino acids. The CDR3: CASSLNGGRGDTQYF. DNA of the CDR3: TGTGCCAGCAGCTTAAATGGCGGGAGGGGCGATACGCAGTATTTT.

The chain recombines TRBV5-6 with TRBJ1-2; a weak D match, TRBD1 (5 bases). Germline values: CDR1 SGHDT, CDR2 YYEEEE. This CDR3 spans 14 amino acids. Trimming stripped 6 bases from V and 3 bases from J, with 15 bases between. CDR3 nucleotide sequence: TGTGCCAGCATGTTGTGGGGGACGTACTATGGCTACACCTTC. Amino acid sequence: CASMLWGTYYGYTF.

The chain uses TRBV4-1 and TRBJ2-7; D remains unclear. This CDR3 contains 15 residues. From germline, CDR1 is MGHRA and CDR2 YSYEKL. Deletions cut 4 bases from V and 3 bases from J, with 16 bases between. The CDR3 bases are TGCGCCAGCAGCCCGACCCTAGTTCGGAACTACGAGCAGTACTTC. This sequence encodes CASSPTLVRNYEQYF.

The chain uses TRBV7-9 and TRBJ2-1, with 9 bases lining up with TRBD2. Per germline, CDR1 SEHNR and CDR2 FQNEAQ (reference sequence). Losses at the gene ends were 0 bases for V and 9 bases for J; bases not matched to a gene: 6. This CDR3 comprises 15 residues. The CDR3 reads CASSLAAGGQAEQFF. Here the CDR3 DNA reads TGTGCCAGCAGCTTAGCTGCGGGAGGGCAGGCTGAGCAGTTCTTC.

The chain has TRBV15 and TRBJ1-2; TRBD1 aligns across 8 bases. The CDR3 consists of 14 residues. The germline CDR1 and CDR2 sequences are LNHNV and YYDKDF (reference sequence). V shed 4 bases, J shed 8 bases, and the junction held 9 bases outside the gene matches. For the CDR3, the DNA is TGTGCCACCAGCAACCTGGCCCCAGGGGGCGGCTACACCTTC. The encoded protein is CATSNLAPGGGYTF.

The gene calls are TRBV2 and TRBJ1-5; D not certain. CDR3 length: 14 amino acids. Trimming stripped 6 bases from V and 1 base from J, with 10 bases between. Per the germline V gene, CDR1 is SNHLY and CDR2 is FYNNEI. CDR3 coding DNA: TGTGCCAGCAGGGCAGGCTTAAGCAATCAGCCCCAGCATTTT. Amino acid sequence: CASRAGLSNQPQHF.

V is TRBV7-9 and J is TRBJ2-3, with D possibly matching TRBD1 (6 bases). V was shortened by 5 bases and J by 2 bases, with 14 bases between the two germline ends. CDR1 and CDR2 (germline): SEHNR, FQNEAQ (reference sequence). This CDR3 spans 15 amino acids. The DNA for the CDR3 is TGTGCCAGCAGCCCGACCGGGACACCCACAGATACGCAGTATTTT. Protein product: CASSPTGTPTDTQYF.

This rearrangement joins TRBV19 to TRBJ1-5, with a possible D match to TRBD1 (5 bases). V lost 5 bases and J lost 11, with 25 bases in between. Germline loops: CDR1 LNHDA, CDR2 SQIVND (reference sequence). This CDR3 is 16 amino acids long. This chain's CDR3 is CASSLSVGGSVGSQHF. In DNA form, the CDR3 reads TGTGCCAGTAGTCTCTCCGTGGGGGGTTCGGTTGGTTCCCAGCATTTT.

This clone showed up just a few times. V gene TRBV7-6 combines with J gene TRBJ1-2, with 8 nucleotides matching TRBD1. Germline loops: CDR1 SGHVS, CDR2 FNYEAQ. This CDR3 has 15 amino acids. The V and J ends lost 1 base and 7 bases, in that order; junction bases with no gene match: 8. The CDR3 region has the DNA TGTGCCAGCAGCTTAGATTTATATGGGACAGGTGGCTACACCTTC. This sequence encodes CASSLDLYGTGGYTF.

The chain has TRBV18 and TRBJ2-1; 10 nucleotides match TRBD2. Germline V gene lookup returns CDR1 KGHSH and CDR2 LQKENI. The trim removed 2 bases at V and 6 bases at J, leaving 7 bases unmatched. The CDR3 covers 16 residues. CDR3 amino acids: CASSPWTSGTSNEQFF. In nucleotides, the CDR3 is TGTGCCAGCTCACCATGGACTAGCGGTACGTCCAATGAGCAGTTCTTC.

The V call is TRBV9, the J call TRBJ1-1, with a weak D call TRBD1 (6 bases). Germline CDR1 reads SGDLS; CDR2 reads YYNGEE. V was clipped by 0 bases and J by 10 bases, with 19 bases between them. CDR3 length: 15 residues. The CDR3: CASSVGNGQSVRAFF. In DNA form, the CDR3 reads TGTGCCAGCAGCGTAGGAAACGGACAGTCTGTTCGAGCTTTCTTT.

This clone has just one count. The V gene is TRBV4-1, the J gene TRBJ2-3; 7 bases are shared with TRBD2. The CDR3 sequence is 15 residues long. With 4 bases clipped from V and 6 bases from J, the junction kept 10 bases outside the gene matches. CDR1 and CDR2 (germline): MGHRA, YSYEKL. CDR3 residues: CASSPQRKGGDTQYF. Written as DNA, the CDR3 is TGCGCCAGCAGCCCCCAGAGGAAGGGAGGGGATACGCAGTATTTT.

The chain has TRBV6-1 and TRBJ2-3; 9 bases align to TRBD2. The CDR3 spans 14 residues. The junction had 7 bases not matched to a gene; V was cut back by 6 bases and J by 6 bases. Germline CDR1 and CDR2: MNHNS and SASEGT. The DNA for the CDR3 is TGTGCCAGCAGGCCGGGACTAGCCGGGGATACGCAGTATTTT. This encodes CASRPGLAGDTQYF.